The 16 T cell receptor beta chains given below trace back to one sample, sequenced in a study of shared clonotypes between healthy human individuals. The assay was immunoSEQ multiplex PCR, and TCRdb's table has in-frame clones only and misses some. The sample has approximately 1.5 million clones; 95% to 99% are singletons. The sample was naive CD4+ T cells sorted from blood. Described subset: CD45RA+ positively selected. These receptors originate from a man aged 25 to 45 in good health.

The rearrangement uses TRBV28 and TRBJ2-5, with D maybe TRBD2 (6 bases). Germline V gives CDR1 MDHEN, CDR2 SYDVKM. V lost 3 bases and J lost 5, with 16 bases in between. This CDR3 has 15 residues. The CDR3 reads CASSFWLEGSETQYF. The CDR3 bases are TGTGCCAGCAGTTTTTGGTTGGAGGGGTCGGAGACCCAGTACTTC.

The chain recombines TRBV27 with TRBJ2-1, with 7 bases lining up with TRBD1. V lost 10 bases and J lost 0; bases outside the gene matches: 15. This CDR3 is built from 17 residues. From germline, CDR1 is MNHEY and CDR2 SMNVEV (reference sequence). CDR3 nucleotide sequence: TGTGCCACACACAGGGGTTCCTCGTCTCACTCCTACAATGAGCAGTTCTTC. Its translation is CATHRGSSSHSYNEQFF.

The chain couples TRBV4-1 to TRBJ2-3; D not resolved. V dropped 0 bases and J dropped 6 bases, with 10 bases sitting between them. The CDR3 runs to 14 residues. Germline V CDR1 and CDR2: MGHRA, YSYEKL. This chain's CDR3 is CASSQESIGDTQYF. The CDR3 coding sequence is TGCGCCAGCAGCCAAGAATCCATCGGGGATACGCAGTATTTT.

The chain recombines TRBV29-1 with TRBJ2-1; 12 nucleotides align to TRBD2. The CDR3 runs to 21 residues. The germline gives CDR1 SQVTM, CDR2 ANQGSEA. V lost 7 bases to trimming and J lost 1 base; unmatched junction nucleotides: 23. The CDR3 here is CSAIPPDLRLAGDWSYNEQFF. CDR3 in DNA: TGCAGCGCTATCCCACCTGACCTAAGACTAGCGGGAGACTGGTCCTACAATGAGCAGTTCTTC.

This chain uses TRBV5-1 with TRBJ1-1; D might be TRBD1 (6 bases). The germline gives CDR1 SGHRS, CDR2 YFSETQ. The ends were cut back, 2 bases at V and 4 bases at J, with 12 bases in the middle. This CDR3 contains 14 residues. The DNA of the CDR3 is TGCGCCAGCAGCTTTGGGCCCAGGGGCACTGAAGCTTTCTTT. The encoded protein is CASSFGPRGTEAFF.

This sequence joins TRBV19 and TRBJ1-5; the D is unclear. Germline V gene data show CDR1 as LNHDA and CDR2 as SQIVND (reference sequence). CDR3 length equals 12 residues. V was shortened by 3 bases and J by 5 bases, with 5 bases between the two germline ends. Here the CDR3 DNA reads TGTGCCAGTAGTATCATTGATCAGCCCCAGCATTTT. Its protein product is CASSIIDQPQHF.

The chain links TRBV5-8 to TRBJ1-5; 7 bases line up with TRBD1. CDR1 is SGHTS and CDR2 is YDEGEE in the germline V gene. With V trimmed by 4 bases and J by 7 bases, 8 bases remained unmatched. CDR3 size: 14 residues. The CDR3 sequence: CASSKLQGSQPQHF. CDR3 coding DNA: TGTGCCAGCAGCAAACTACAGGGGAGCCAGCCCCAGCATTTT.

The V and J genes are TRBV11-2 and TRBJ2-5; D is ambiguous. The CDR3 length is 17 residues. Trimming took 5 bases from V and 3 from J, leaving 22 bases between them. Germline CDR1 and CDR2: SGHAT and FQNNGV. CDR3 amino acids: CASSPRVPTHLKETQYF. CDR3 DNA: TGTGCCAGCAGCCCCAGAGTACCTACCCACCTTAAAGAGACCCAGTACTTC.

The genes are TRBV5-1 and TRBJ2-1; 8 bases align to TRBD1. Germline V gene lookup returns CDR1 SGHRS and CDR2 YFSETQ. The CDR3 contains 17 residues. J gave up 4 bases and V 0 bases, and 9 bases lay outside the gene matches. The CDR3 region is CASSLALQGAPYNEQFF. The CDR3 DNA reads TGCGCCAGCAGCTTGGCCCTTCAGGGGGCCCCATACAATGAGCAGTTCTTC.

This chain connects TRBV6-1 to TRBJ2-3; D is perhaps TRBD2 (6 bases). The CDR3 is 15 residues long. Trimming removed 6 bases at V and 5 bases at J, with 18 bases between. CDR1 and CDR2 from the germline V gene are MNHNS and SASEGT. The CDR3 DNA reads TGTGCCAGCAGCGTCCTTGGGGAGGCGGGAGATACGCAGTATTTT. The encoded protein is CASSVLGEAGDTQYF.

This rearrangement joins TRBV5-1 to TRBJ1-4; D ambiguous. CDR3 length: 14 residues. Germline CDR1 and CDR2: SGHRS and YFSETQ. The V gene lost 2 bases and the J gene lost 6 bases, with 11 bases spanning the gap. CDR3 residues: CASSFGPRDEKLFF. The CDR3 region has the DNA TGCGCCAGCAGCTTCGGGCCGCGGGATGAAAAACTGTTTTTT. The variable domain in full, completed from reference TRBV5-1 and TRBJ1-4, reads KAGVTQTPRYLIKTRGQQVTLSCSPISGHRSVSWYQQTPGQGLQFLFEYFSETQRNKGNFPGRFSGRQFSNSRSEMNVSTLELGDSALYLCASSFGPRDEKLFFGSGTQLSVL.

This clone was detected only once. The chain carries TRBV19 and TRBJ2-7; 8 bases agree with TRBD2. The CDR3 consists of 16 residues. Germline CDR1 LNHDA, CDR2 SQIVND (reference sequence). V was pared by 3 bases and J by 3 bases, with 10 bases of the junction left unmatched. CDR3 sequence: CASSIGAGARDYEQYF. DNA of the CDR3: TGTGCCAGTAGTATTGGAGCGGGAGCTAGGGACTACGAGCAGTACTTC.

This chain uses TRBV4-2 with TRBJ2-2; 7 bases line up with TRBD2. This CDR3 is built from 16 residues. Trimming took 3 bases from V and 5 from J; bases not matched to a gene: 9. CDR1 and CDR2 from the germline V gene are LGHNA and YNFKEQ. CDR3 bases: TGTGCCAGCAGCCAGGCGGGCGGGAGCCGGACCGGGGAGCTGTTTTTT. Translated, it gives CASSQAGGSRTGELFF.

The V gene is TRBV18, the J gene TRBJ1-5; the match to TRBD1 covers 11 bases. V was clipped by 3 bases and J by 1 base; unmatched bases: 8. The CDR3 is 18 amino acids. CDR1 KGHSH and CDR2 LQKENI come from the germline V gene. The CDR3 DNA is TGTGCCAGCTCACCTCCGGGACAGGGGGTAGCGAGCAATCAGCCCCAGCATTTT. Its translation is CASSPPGQGVASNQPQHF.

The chain uses TRBV27 and TRBJ2-3, with D possibly TRBD1 on 5 matching bases. The CDR3 is made up of 16 amino acids. Germline V lookup: CDR1 MNHEY, CDR2 SMNVEV (reference sequence). The germline V and J ends were trimmed by 6 bases and 4 bases, with 20 bases remaining between them. The chain's CDR3 is CASRTRVLFGADTQYF. CDR3 coding DNA: TGTGCCAGCAGGACCAGGGTATTGTTTGGTGCAGATACGCAGTATTTT.

The chain combines TRBV9 with TRBJ2-3; no clear D. Germline CDR1 and CDR2: SGDLS and YYNGEE. Trimming took off 0 bases at V and 2 bases at J, with 10 bases between the two ends. CDR3 length: 15 residues. CDR3 nucleotides: TGTGCCAGCAGCGTAGGCCTGGGAACCACAGATACGCAGTATTTT. Its protein is CASSVGLGTTDTQYF.